This T cell receptor beta chain derives from a study of blood T cell repertoires in COVID-19. Background on the study: Sources were T cells, B-cell-depleted T cells, or PBMCs; the material itself was cDNA or gDNA.

The assay was immunoSEQ multiplex PCR, and TCRdb's table has in-frame clones only and misses some. The table includes 100,000 or so clones, 85% to 90% detected once. Trimming shortened V by 4 bases and J by 0 bases, and 10 bases separated the two germline ends. Germline-derived CDR1 and CDR2 are SGHKS and YYEKEE (reference sequence). This CDR3 is built from 15 residues. The rearrangement uses TRBV5-5 and TRBJ1-4; the D is unclear. The sequencing input was peripheral blood. The source of this sequence is a human donor in a cohort sampled during active COVID-19. In nucleotides, the CDR3 is TGTGCCAGCAGCGTGGACGGGGCAACTAATGAAAAACTGTTTTTT. Residues: CASSVDGATNEKLFF.